The following is a T cell receptor (beta chain) sequence with its context. The data belong to a study of blood T cell repertoires in COVID-19. Study at large: Some COVID-19 samples were acute and others convalescent; all came from the United States, Italy and Spain. PBMCs, B-cell-depleted T cells, or T cells were the source of the cDNA or gDNA that made up the material.

The CDR3 spans 15 residues. Authors' processing steps: Amplification with reference gene primers provided the estimates of nucleated cell counts. The method was immunoSEQ multiplex PCR; TCRdb's version includes in-frame clones alone and lacks a portion of them. V and J calls and clone size follow that table, whereas D and trimming were derived from the DNA. Among around 170,000 clones listed, around four fifths were seen once. The receptor comes from a woman between 35 and 50 years old with acute or convalescent COVID-19. The specimen was peripheral blood. The chain has TRBV21-1 and TRBJ1-1. TRBV21-1 is a documented pseudogene. The CDR3 spells CASSKGLIMNTEAFF. Here the CDR3 DNA reads TGTGCCAGCAGCAAGGGACTCATAATGAACACTGAAGCTTTCTTT.